Below, 23 T cell receptor beta chains from the same sample are listed, as sequenced in a study of regulatory T cells in long-lasting Graves disease. Combining iRepertoire HTBI primers with Arm-PCR of CDR3 regions, the authors built TCR beta libraries. TCRdb ran MiXCR on the multiplex PCR reads and lists one entry per CDR3 protein. Of a few hundred thousand distinct CDR3 sequences in the sample, about 15% were seen once. Time point meaning: newly diagnosed GD, antithyroid drugs for less than 3 months. Construction of the TCR library relied on RNA isolated from PBMCs. The same data also went into a second study, on T cells in Graves' hyperthyroidism and ophthalmopathy.

Sequenced here: peripheral blood mononuclear cells (PBMCs), sampled at new diagnosis, from a patient treated with antithyroid drugs. These receptors were taken from a woman between 40 and 55 years old with Graves disease.

This clonotype was counted at least ten times. The gene calls are TRBV7-2 and TRBJ1-1, with D perhaps matching TRBD1 (6 bases). The ends were cut back, 5 bases at V and 7 bases at J, with 14 bases in the middle. CDR1 SGHTA and CDR2 FQGNSA come from the germline V gene. CDR3 length: 13 amino acids. The CDR3 region has the DNA TGTGCCAGCAGCCCAAGAGAACAGGGTGAAGCTTTCTTT. Residues: CASSPREQGEAFF.

This clonotype has at least ten counts. The rearrangement uses TRBV6-5 and TRBJ2-2; D remains unclear. V lost 2 bases and J 4 bases, leaving 14 bases between the germline ends. CDR3 length: 16 amino acids. Per germline, CDR1 MNHEY and CDR2 SVGAGI. In DNA, the CDR3 is TGTGCCAGCAGTTACGGACGTTGGGTGCGCACCGGGGAGCTGTTTTTT. This translates into CASSYGRWVRTGELFF.

This clonotype was counted many times. The chain recombines TRBV5-1 with TRBJ2-1, with TRBD2 matching over 14 bases. With V trimmed by 4 bases and J by 10 bases, 4 bases remained unmatched. There are 14 residues in the CDR3. Germline V gene sequence: CDR1 SGHRS, CDR2 YFSETQ. The CDR3 reads CASSPGLAGVEQFF. The CDR3 region has the DNA TGCGCCAGCAGCCCGGGACTAGCGGGAGTAGAGCAGTTCTTC.

The chain is built from TRBV11-2 and TRBJ2-7, with unresolved D. The germline V gene has CDR1 SGHAT and CDR2 FQNNGV. There are 13 residues in the CDR3. Trimming cost V 2 bases and J 6 bases, with 11 bases left between them. CDR3 sequence: CASSLRTLTEQYF. CDR3 sequence (DNA): TGTGCCAGCAGCTTAAGGACCCTTACCGAGCAGTACTTC.

This chain joins TRBV7-2 and TRBJ2-2, with a tentative D call TRBD2 (5 bases). Germline CDR1 reads SGHTA; CDR2 reads FQGNSA. The CDR3 sequence is 16 residues long. The germline V and J ends were trimmed by 3 bases and 7 bases, with 18 bases remaining between them. CDR3 DNA sequence: TGTGCCAGCAGCTTGCTATTAGCGATGGTGGGCGGGGAGCTGTTTTTT. This translates into CASSLLLAMVGGELFF.

This clonotype has a count of ten or more. The chain employs TRBV6-1 and TRBJ2-7; 8 bases fit TRBD1. This CDR3 is built from 15 residues. The V segment lost 7 bases and the J segment 4 bases; nucleotides outside the gene matches: 12. Looked up from germline, CDR1 is MNHNS and CDR2 is SASEGT. This CDR3 reads CASTLTGATLYEQYF. The CDR3 region has the DNA TGTGCCAGCACCCTGACAGGGGCTACCCTATACGAGCAGTACTTC.

V gene TRBV2 combines with J gene TRBJ2-7; weak D call: TRBD1 (5 bases). Trimming removed 6 bases from V and 3 bases from J, with 18 bases in between. Germline V gene lookup returns CDR1 SNHLY and CDR2 FYNNEI. The CDR3 extends over 15 amino acids. The CDR3 DNA follows: TGTGCCAGCAGCCAAGGGGATTTTACGCGCTACGAGCAGTACTTC. Its translation: CASSQGDFTRYEQYF.

This clonotype has a count of ten or more. The chain combines TRBV5-4 with TRBJ2-1, with D unclear. The CDR3 contains 12 residues. Germline CDR1 and CDR2: SGHNT and YYREEE (reference sequence). The V gene lost 1 base and the J gene lost 5 bases, with 4 bases spanning the gap. The CDR3 sequence: CASSLLNNEQFF. As DNA, the CDR3 is TGTGCCAGCAGCTTGCTTAACAATGAGCAGTTCTTC.

The chain carries TRBV19 and TRBJ2-1; perhaps TRBD2 as D (5 bases). V dropped 0 bases and J dropped 7 bases, with 13 bases sitting between them. The CDR3 loop spans 15 amino acids. CDR1 is LNHDA and CDR2 is SQIVND in the germline V gene (reference sequence). This CDR3 is CASSIDKDPGNEQFF. CDR3 coding DNA: TGTGCCAGTAGTATAGATAAGGACCCGGGGAATGAGCAGTTCTTC.

The chain employs TRBV28 and TRBJ1-1; D call uncertain. The CDR3 contains 15 residues. CDR1 is MDHEN, CDR2 SYDVKM, per germline. V shed 4 bases and J shed 1 base, with 13 bases lying between them. CDR3 loop: CASSSGGGGNTEAFF. The CDR3 region has the DNA TGTGCCAGCAGTTCAGGAGGCGGAGGGAACACTGAAGCTTTCTTT. The whole variable domain, filled in from reference TRBV28 and TRBJ1-1, reads DVKVTQSSRYLVKRTGEKVFLECVQDMDHENMFWYRQDPGLGLRLIYFSYDVKMKEKGDIPEGYSVSREKKERFSLILESASTNQTSMYLCASSSGGGGNTEAFFGQGTRLTVV.

This clonotype occurred many times. CDR3 nucleotides: TGTGCCAGCACCACTAGCGGGAGTACAGATACGCAGTATTTT. Amino acids: CASTTSGSTDTQYF. The chain links TRBV27 to TRBJ2-3, with 11 positions matching TRBD2. The germline V gene encodes CDR1 MNHEY and CDR2 SMNVEV (reference sequence). J was trimmed by 3 bases and V by 7 bases; bases with no gene match: 3. The CDR3 extends over 14 amino acids.

This clonotype was observed at least ten times. The chain is built from TRBV19 and TRBJ2-7, with a possible D match to TRBD2 (6 bases). The CDR3 has 13 amino acids. From germline, CDR1 is LNHDA and CDR2 SQIVND (reference sequence). V was pared by 3 bases and J by 7 bases, with 13 bases between. This CDR3 is CASSMGLASEQYF. The CDR3 DNA follows: TGTGCCAGTAGTATGGGGCTAGCGAGTGAGCAGTACTTC.

This clonotype came up many times. The chain has TRBV28 and TRBJ2-1; D perhaps matches TRBD1 (5 bases). CDR3 size: 15 residues. Deletions cut 2 bases from V and 0 bases from J, with 8 bases between. Germline V lookup: CDR1 MDHEN, CDR2 SYDVKM. The CDR3 bases are TGTGCCAGCAGTTTAGGGGCTATCTCCTACAATGAGCAGTTCTTC. Its protein is CASSLGAISYNEQFF.

This clonotype was detected many times. V gene TRBV6-1 combines with J gene TRBJ2-7; maybe TRBD2 (7 bases). V was pared by 0 bases and J by 4 bases, with 13 bases between. CDR1 MNHNS and CDR2 SASEGT come from the germline V gene. The CDR3 is 15 residues long. The CDR3 reads CASSEAPGRGYEQYF. The CDR3 DNA reads as TGTGCCAGCAGTGAAGCGCCAGGGAGGGGGTACGAGCAGTACTTC.

V and J are TRBV19 and TRBJ1-5; D unresolved. There are 13 residues in the CDR3. Between the trimmed V and J ends, which lost 5 bases and 6 bases, there was a span of 11 bases. CDR1 LNHDA and CDR2 SQIVND come from the germline V gene (reference sequence). In DNA form, the CDR3 reads TGTGCCAGTAGTTCCGGGCAAGCTCAGCCCCAGCATTTT. This gives the protein CASSSGQAQPQHF.

This clonotype was counted at least ten times. The chain joins TRBV6-2 or TRBV6-3 to TRBJ2-1, with 7 bases lining up with TRBD1. This CDR3 spans 15 amino acids. Germline V gives CDR1 MNHEY, CDR2 SVGEGT. V dropped 0 bases and J dropped 4; count of bases not matched to a gene: 3. The CDR3 DNA reads TGTGCCAGCAGTTACTCGGGACAGAGATACAATGAGCAGTTCTTC. Translating it yields CASSYSGQRYNEQFF.

This clonotype showed up many times. The chain employs TRBV5-1 and TRBJ2-1; 11 bases agree with TRBD2. The CDR3 extends over 18 amino acids. J lost 7 bases, V lost 4 bases, and 16 bases had no gene match. Germline V lookup: CDR1 SGHRS, CDR2 YFSETQ. For the CDR3, the DNA is TGCGCCAGCAGCGCGTGGTCCCTACTAGCGGGAGAAAATAATGAGCAGTTCTTC. This gives the protein CASSAWSLLAGENNEQFF.

There are a few counts of this clonotype. The gene calls are TRBV6-2 or TRBV6-3 and TRBJ2-7, with D possibly being TRBD2 (6 bases). Germline values: CDR1 MNHEY, CDR2 SVGEGT. The CDR3 spans 15 residues. The V end lost 5 bases, the J end lost 3 bases, and 17 bases lay between the germline ends. CDR3 sequence reads: CASSQRGTAFYEQYF. The CDR3 DNA follows: TGTGCCAGCAGTCAACGGGGGACGGCATTCTACGAGCAGTACTTC.

The V call is TRBV28, the J call TRBJ2-3, with 8 bases lining up with TRBD1. This CDR3 has 15 amino acids. CDR1 and CDR2 (germline): MDHEN, SYDVKM. After removal of 1 base from V and 5 bases from J, the junction contained 5 bases not matched to a gene. The CDR3: CASSLYQGAGDTQYF. DNA for the CDR3: TGTGCCAGCAGTTTATACCAGGGGGCGGGAGATACGCAGTATTTT.

Comments on this clonotype: Since a far larger clone is one base different, this is likely a read error. V and J are TRBV11-3 and TRBJ2-5; D tentatively reads TRBD1 or TRBD2 (6 bases each). The J call could be wrong; TRBJ2-1 is a better fit for the DNA end. Germline lookup yields CDR1 SGHNT and CDR2 YENEEA. The CDR3 covers 19 residues. The CDR3 reads CASSQRGGLTRSSYTEQFF. The CDR3 coding sequence is TGTGCCAGCAGCCAGAGAGGGGGGTTGACACGAAGCTCCTACACTGAGCAGTTCTTC.

The V and J genes are TRBV12-3 or TRBV12-4 and TRBJ2-7; 9 positions match TRBD1. The CDR3 has 17 amino acids. V lost 8 bases to trimming and J lost 6 bases; unmatched junction nucleotides: 20. The CDR3 sequence is CASGGQGSGTGPIEQYF. CDR3 DNA sequence: TGTGCCAGCGGGGGGCAAGGTTCCGGGACAGGGCCCATCGAGCAGTACTTC.

This rearrangement joins TRBV15 to TRBJ1-6; D unresolved. Germline V gene sequence: CDR1 LNHNV, CDR2 YYDKDF (reference sequence). Trimming stripped 3 bases from V and 7 bases from J, with 10 bases between. The CDR3 length is 14 residues. In DNA, the CDR3 is TGTGCCACCAGCAGCCCATCAGACAATTCACCCCTCCACTTT. Translation gives CATSSPSDNSPLHF.

This clonotype has only a few counts. This chain joins TRBV19 and TRBJ2-7; unclear D gene. CDR1 and CDR2 (germline): LNHDA, SQIVND (reference sequence). The CDR3 has 15 amino acids. V lost 1 base and J 0 bases, leaving 10 bases between the germline ends. DNA of the CDR3: TGTGCCAGTAGTATAGTTGCCTCGGCCTCCTACGAGCAGTACTTC. The encoded protein is CASSIVASASYEQYF.